This T cell receptor (beta chain) emerged from a study of T cell repertoires in cytomegalovirus infection. Study in general: In public TCR beta signatures, there were indications of both CMV infection and matching HLA type.

The germline gives CDR1 GTSNPN, CDR2 SVGIG (reference sequence). The trim removed 5 bases at V and 8 bases at J, leaving 2 bases unmatched. The CDR3 contains 11 residues. TCRdb re-derived calls from the reads in MiXCR, one entry per CDR3 protein. The table records about 530,000 distinct CDR3 sequences, 26% of them present only once. The chain has TRBV30 and TRBJ1-4; 7 nucleotides agree with TRBD1. The source of this sequence is a human donor in good health (CMV status not recorded). Some clones in this sample may be carry-over from other donors' samples. The sequencing sample was made of PBMCs. The CDR3 DNA sequence: TGTGCCTGGGGGACAGCGGAAAAACTGTTTTTT. Its protein is CAWGTAEKLFF.